The clone carrying this T cell receptor (beta chain) was seen more than once but under ten times. Its target is unknown. TCRdb independently ran MiXCR on the reads; one entry per CDR3 protein. Seen here are over 95,000 distinct CDR3 sequences, more than 30% observed once, and the top ten hold roughly 40%. The data are from a study of T cell repertoires in cytomegalovirus infection. Overall study context: HLA-B-restricted CMV epitopes that are well studied, plus recently identified HLA-C-restricted ones, were used by the study.

There are 14 residues in the CDR3. Trimming removed 3 bases from V and 7 bases from J; junction bases left unmatched: 4. Germline V gene lookup returns CDR1 MDHEN and CDR2 SYDVKM. The sample here was CD8+ T cells from cultured PBMCs, taken from culture after CMV antigen stimulation. The chain has TRBV28 and TRBJ2-2; TRBD2 matches 8 bases. This clonotype was sampled from a human donor in good health (CMV status not recorded). Some clones in this sample may be carry-over from other donors' samples. The chain's CDR3 is CASSLRGVDGELFF. The CDR3 DNA is TGTGCCAGCAGTTTGCGGGGGGTCGACGGGGAGCTGTTTTTT.